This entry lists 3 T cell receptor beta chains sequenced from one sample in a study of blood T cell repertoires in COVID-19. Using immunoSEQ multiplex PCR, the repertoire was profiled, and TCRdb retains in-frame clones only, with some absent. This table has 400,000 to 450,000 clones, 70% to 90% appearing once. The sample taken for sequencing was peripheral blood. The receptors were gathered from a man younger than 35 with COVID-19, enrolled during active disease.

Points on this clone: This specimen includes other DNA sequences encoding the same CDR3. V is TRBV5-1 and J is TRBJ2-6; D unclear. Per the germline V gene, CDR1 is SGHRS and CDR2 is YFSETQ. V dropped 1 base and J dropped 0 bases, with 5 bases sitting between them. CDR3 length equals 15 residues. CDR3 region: CASSLSGSGANVLTF. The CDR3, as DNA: TGCGCCAGCAGCTTGTCAGGCTCTGGGGCCAACGTCCTGACTTTC.

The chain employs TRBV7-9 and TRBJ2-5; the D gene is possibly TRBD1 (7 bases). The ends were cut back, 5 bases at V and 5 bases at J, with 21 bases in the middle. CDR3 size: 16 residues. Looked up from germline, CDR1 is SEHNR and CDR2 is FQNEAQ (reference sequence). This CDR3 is CASSNRRTSGGETQYF. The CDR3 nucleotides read TGTGCCAGCAGCAATCGCAGAACCTCAGGGGGGGAGACCCAGTACTTC.

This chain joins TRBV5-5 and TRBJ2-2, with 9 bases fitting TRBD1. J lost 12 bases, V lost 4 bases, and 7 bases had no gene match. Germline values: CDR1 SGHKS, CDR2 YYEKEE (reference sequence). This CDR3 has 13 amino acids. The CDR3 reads CASSRSGTGKLFF. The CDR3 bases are TGTGCCAGCAGCCGGTCGGGGACAGGGAAGCTGTTTTTT. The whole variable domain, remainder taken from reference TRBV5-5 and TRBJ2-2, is DAGVTQSPTHLIKTRGQQVTLRCSPISGHKSVSWYQQVLGQGPQFIFQYYEKEERGRGNFPDRFSARQFPNYSSELNVNALLLGDSALYLCASSRSGTGKLFFGEGSRLTVL.